This T cell receptor (beta chain) was sequenced during a study of neurological immune-mediated disorders. Study-level points and caveats: Among expanded clones, no CDR3 amino acid sequences were shared across subjects, a pattern suggesting private repertoires in all groups.

This clonotype was recorded many times. The antigen is not known. V was shortened by 0 bases and J by 3 bases, with 10 bases between the two germline ends. From germline, CDR1 is SGHKS and CDR2 YYEKEE (reference sequence). This CDR3 region has 14 residues. Unsorted libraries used 2 million PBMCs kept at -80 degrees C. Synthesis of cDNA was performed by 5'RACE using 10-nucleotide random UMIs. Whenever a sequencing run was performed, it yielded over 190 million TCR-beta sequences from 15-18 subjects. TCRdb independently ran MiXCR on the 5' RACE reads; one entry per CDR3 protein. The table lists tens of thousands of distinct CDR3 sequences, roughly a tenth of them singletons.

The material sequenced was PBMCs. The chain couples TRBV5-5 to TRBJ2-7; D not certain. The receptor comes from a woman aged 60-70 years with HTLV-1-associated myelopathy (HAM/TSP). CDR3 coding DNA: TGTGCCAGCAGCTTGGCCCGGCAGGTCTACGAGCAGTACTTC. It yields the protein CASSLARQVYEQYF.